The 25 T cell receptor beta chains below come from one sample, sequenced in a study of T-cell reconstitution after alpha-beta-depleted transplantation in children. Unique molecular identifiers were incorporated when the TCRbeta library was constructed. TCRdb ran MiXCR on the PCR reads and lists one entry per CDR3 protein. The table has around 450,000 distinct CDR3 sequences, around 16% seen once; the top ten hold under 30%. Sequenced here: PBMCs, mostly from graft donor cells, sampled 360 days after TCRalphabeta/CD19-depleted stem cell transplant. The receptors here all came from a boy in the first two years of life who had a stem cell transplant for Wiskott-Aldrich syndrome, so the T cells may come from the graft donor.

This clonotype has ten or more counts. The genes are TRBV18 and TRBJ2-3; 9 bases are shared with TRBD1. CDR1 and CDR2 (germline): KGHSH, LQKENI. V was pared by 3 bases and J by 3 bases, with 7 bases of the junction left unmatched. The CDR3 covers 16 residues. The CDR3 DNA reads TGTGCCAGCTCACCTTTCCGGGACAGGGCAACAGATACGCAGTATTTT. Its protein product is CASSPFRDRATDTQYF. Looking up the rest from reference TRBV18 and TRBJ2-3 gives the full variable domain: NAGVMQNPRHLVRRRGQEARLRCSPMKGHSHVYWYRQLPEEGLKFMVYLQKENIIDESGMPKERFSAEFPKEGPSILRIQQVVRGDSAAYFCASSPFRDRATDTQYFGPGTRLTVL.

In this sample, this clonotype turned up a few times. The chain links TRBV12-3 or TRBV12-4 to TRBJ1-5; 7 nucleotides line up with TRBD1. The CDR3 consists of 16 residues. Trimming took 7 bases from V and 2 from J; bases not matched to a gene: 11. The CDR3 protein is CASKITGAMGNQPQHF. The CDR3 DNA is TGTGCCAGCAAGATTACAGGGGCGATGGGCAATCAGCCCCAGCATTTT.

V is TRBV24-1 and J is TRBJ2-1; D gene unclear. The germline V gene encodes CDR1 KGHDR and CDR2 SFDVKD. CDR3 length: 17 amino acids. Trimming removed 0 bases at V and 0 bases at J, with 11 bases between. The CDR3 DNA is TGTGCCACCAGTGATTTGCAAGGTCCCCACTCCTACAATGAGCAGTTCTTC. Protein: CATSDLQGPHSYNEQFF.

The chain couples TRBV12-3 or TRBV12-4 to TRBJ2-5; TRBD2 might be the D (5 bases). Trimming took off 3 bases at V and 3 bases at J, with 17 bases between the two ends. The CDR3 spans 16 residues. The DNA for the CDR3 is TGTGCCAGCAGTTTCCGTACGAGGGATCCGAAAGAGACCCAGTACTTC. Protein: CASSFRTRDPKETQYF.

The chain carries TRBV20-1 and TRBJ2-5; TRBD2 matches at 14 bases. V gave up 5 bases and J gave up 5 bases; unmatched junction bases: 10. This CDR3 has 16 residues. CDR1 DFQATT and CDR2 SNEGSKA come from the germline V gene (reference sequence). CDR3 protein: CSAVRLAGGPWETQYF. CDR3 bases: TGCAGTGCTGTCCGACTAGCGGGAGGGCCATGGGAGACCCAGTACTTC.

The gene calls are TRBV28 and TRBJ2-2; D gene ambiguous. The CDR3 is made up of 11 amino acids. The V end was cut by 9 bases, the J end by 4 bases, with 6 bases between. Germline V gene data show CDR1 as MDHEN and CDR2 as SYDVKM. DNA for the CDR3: TGTGCCAGTAGTATCACCGGGGAGCTGTTTTTT. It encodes CASSITGELFF.

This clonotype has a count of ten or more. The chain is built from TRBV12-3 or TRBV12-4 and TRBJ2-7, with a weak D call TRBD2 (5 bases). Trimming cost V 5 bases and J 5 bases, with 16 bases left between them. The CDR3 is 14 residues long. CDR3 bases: TGTGCCAGCAGTCTTACTAGGACCACTAACGAGCAGTACTTC. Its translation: CASSLTRTTNEQYF.

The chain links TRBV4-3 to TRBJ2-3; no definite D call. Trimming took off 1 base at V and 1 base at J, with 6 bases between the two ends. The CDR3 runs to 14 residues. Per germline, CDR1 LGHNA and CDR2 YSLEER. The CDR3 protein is CASSQVFGTDTQYF. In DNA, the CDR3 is TGCGCCAGCAGCCAAGTGTTTGGCACAGATACGCAGTATTTT.

Written as DNA, the CDR3 is TGTGCCAGCAGTTGGGCGGGCCAAGAGACCCAGTACTTC. Its protein product is CASSWAGQETQYF. The chain recombines TRBV2 with TRBJ2-5; D might be TRBD2 (5 bases). CDR3 length: 13 amino acids. V shed 5 bases and J shed 1 base, with 8 bases lying between them. The germline V gene encodes CDR1 SNHLY and CDR2 FYNNEI.

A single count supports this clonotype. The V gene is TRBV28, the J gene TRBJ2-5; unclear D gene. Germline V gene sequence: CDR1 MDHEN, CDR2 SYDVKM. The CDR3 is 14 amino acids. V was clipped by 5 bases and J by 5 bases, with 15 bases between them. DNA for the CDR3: TGTGCCAGCAGTCGCCCCCCCGGGTCTGAGACCCAGTACTTC. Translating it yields CASSRPPGSETQYF.

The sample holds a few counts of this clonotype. This CDR3 is CSVGTSGYEQYF. The CDR3 region has the DNA TGCAGCGTTGGGACTAGCGGCTACGAGCAGTACTTC. J is TRBJ2-7 and V is TRBV29-1, with TRBD2 matching over 10 bases. With V trimmed by 4 bases and J by 3 bases, 0 bases remained unmatched. Looked up from germline, CDR1 is SQVTM and CDR2 is ANQGSEA. CDR3 length: 12 residues.

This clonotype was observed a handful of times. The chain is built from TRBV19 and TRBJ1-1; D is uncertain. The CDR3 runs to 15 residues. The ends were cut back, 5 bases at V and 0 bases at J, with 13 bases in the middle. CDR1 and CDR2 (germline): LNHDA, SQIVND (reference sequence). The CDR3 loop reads CASSPSSVLNTEAFF. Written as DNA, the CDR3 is TGTGCCAGTAGTCCGAGCAGCGTTCTGAACACTGAAGCTTTCTTT.

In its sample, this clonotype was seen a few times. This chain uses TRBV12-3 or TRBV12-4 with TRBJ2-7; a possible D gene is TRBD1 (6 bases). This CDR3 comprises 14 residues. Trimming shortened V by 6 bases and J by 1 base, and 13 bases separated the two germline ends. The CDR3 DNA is TGTGCCAGCAGCCAGACAGGCGGATCCTACGAGCAGTACTTC. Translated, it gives CASSQTGGSYEQYF.

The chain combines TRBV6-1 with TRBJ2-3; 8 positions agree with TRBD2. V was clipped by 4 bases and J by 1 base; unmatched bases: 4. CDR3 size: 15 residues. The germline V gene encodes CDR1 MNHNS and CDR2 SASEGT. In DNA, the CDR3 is TGTGCCAGCAGTGTTAGCGGGGAGGGCACAGATACGCAGTATTTT. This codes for CASSVSGEGTDTQYF.

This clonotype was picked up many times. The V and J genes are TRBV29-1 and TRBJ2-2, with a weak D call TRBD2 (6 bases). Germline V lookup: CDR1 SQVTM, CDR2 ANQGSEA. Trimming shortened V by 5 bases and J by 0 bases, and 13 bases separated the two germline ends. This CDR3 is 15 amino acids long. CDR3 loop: CSVRPGLPNTGELFF. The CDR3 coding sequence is TGCAGCGTTCGACCTGGACTACCGAACACCGGGGAGCTGTTTTTT.

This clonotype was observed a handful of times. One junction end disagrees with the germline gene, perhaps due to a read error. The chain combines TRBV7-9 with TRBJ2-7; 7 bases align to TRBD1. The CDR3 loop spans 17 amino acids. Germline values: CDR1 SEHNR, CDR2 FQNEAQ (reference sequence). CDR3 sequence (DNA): TGTGCCAGCAGCTCAGTGGGAAACCGGGACAGATCCTACGAGCAGTATTTC. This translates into CASSSVGNRDRSYEQYF.

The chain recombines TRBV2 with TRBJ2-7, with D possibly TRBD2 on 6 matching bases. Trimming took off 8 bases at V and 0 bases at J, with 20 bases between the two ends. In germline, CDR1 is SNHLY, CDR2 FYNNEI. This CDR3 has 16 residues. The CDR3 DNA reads TGTGCCAGCCTCCCTGGTTTGGGACTCAGCTCCTACGAGCAGTACTTC. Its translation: CASLPGLGLSSYEQYF.

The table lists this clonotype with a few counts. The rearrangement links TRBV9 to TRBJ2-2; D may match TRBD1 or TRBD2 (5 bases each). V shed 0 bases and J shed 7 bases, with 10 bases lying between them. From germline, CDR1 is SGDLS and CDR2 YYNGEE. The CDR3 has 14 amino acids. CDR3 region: CASSVGGSVGELFF. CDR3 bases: TGTGCCAGCAGCGTAGGGGGGTCGGTCGGGGAGCTGTTTTTT.

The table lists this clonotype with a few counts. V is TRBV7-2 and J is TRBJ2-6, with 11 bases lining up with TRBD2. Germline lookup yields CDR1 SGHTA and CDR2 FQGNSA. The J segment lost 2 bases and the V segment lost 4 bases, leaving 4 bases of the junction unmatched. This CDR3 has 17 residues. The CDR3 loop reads CASSWGLAATGANVLTF. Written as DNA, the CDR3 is TGTGCCAGCAGCTGGGGACTAGCGGCCACTGGGGCCAACGTCCTGACTTTC.

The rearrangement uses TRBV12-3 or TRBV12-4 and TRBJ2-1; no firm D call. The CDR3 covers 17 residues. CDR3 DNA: TGTACCTGCAGTTTATTCGTTCAGTTTCTCTCCTACAATGAGCAGTTCTTC. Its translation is CTCSLFVQFLSYNEQFF.

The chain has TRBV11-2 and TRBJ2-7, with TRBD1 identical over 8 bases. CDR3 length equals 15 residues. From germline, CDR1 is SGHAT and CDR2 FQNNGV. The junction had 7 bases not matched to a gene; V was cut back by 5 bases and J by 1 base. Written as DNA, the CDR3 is TGTGCCAGCAGCGTTGGCAGGGGGCCATCCTACGAGCAGTACTTC. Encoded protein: CASSVGRGPSYEQYF.

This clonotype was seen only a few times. The CDR3 DNA follows: TGTGCCAGCAGCCTAGGACCCGGTCTGAAGGAGCAGTTCTTC. Its protein is CASSLGPGLKEQFF. V and J are TRBV11-2 and TRBJ2-1; D gene ambiguous. V lost 5 bases and J 10 bases, leaving 18 bases between the germline ends. Germline CDR1 is SGHAT and CDR2 is FQNNGV. There are 14 residues in the CDR3.

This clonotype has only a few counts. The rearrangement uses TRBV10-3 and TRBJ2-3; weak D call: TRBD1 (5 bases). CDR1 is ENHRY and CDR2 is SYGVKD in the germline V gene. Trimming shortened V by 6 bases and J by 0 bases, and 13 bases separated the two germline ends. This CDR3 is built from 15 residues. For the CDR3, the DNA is TGTGCCATCAGCGACAGAGTAATTAGCACAGATACGCAGTATTTT. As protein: CAISDRVISTDTQYF.

The CDR3 sequence: CASSPRTSGVFQETQYF. CDR3 DNA sequence: TGCGCCAGCAGCCCAAGGACTAGCGGGGTATTCCAAGAGACCCAGTACTTC. This sequence joins TRBV5-1 and TRBJ2-5; 12 bases line up with TRBD2. With V trimmed by 4 bases and J by 1 base, 8 bases remained unmatched. From germline, CDR1 is SGHRS and CDR2 YFSETQ. This CDR3 spans 17 amino acids.

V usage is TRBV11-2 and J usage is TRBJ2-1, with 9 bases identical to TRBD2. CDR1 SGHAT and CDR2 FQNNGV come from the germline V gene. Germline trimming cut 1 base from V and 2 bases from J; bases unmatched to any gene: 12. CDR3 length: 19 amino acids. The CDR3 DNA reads TGTGCCAGCAGCTTAGGATCCCCTAAAGGACTAGCGCCCTACAATGAGCAGTTCTTC. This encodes CASSLGSPKGLAPYNEQFF.